The table lists the clone carrying this T cell receptor beta chain with a count of one. Sequenced by immunoSEQ multiplex PCR; TCRdb stores in-frame clones only, minus some. The sample holds over 65,000 clones, approximately 91% seen once. These data belong to a study of T cell responses to AZD1222 COVID-19 vaccine. The J segment lost 4 bases and the V segment lost 5 bases, leaving 23 bases of the junction unmatched. From germline, CDR1 is LNHDA and CDR2 SQIVND (reference sequence). The CDR3 spans 22 residues. This material consisted of peripheral blood, taken 28 days after the second AZD1222 dose. This receptor was taken from an adult who received the AZD1222 COVID-19 vaccine. The chain combines TRBV19 with TRBJ2-3; TRBD2 matches at 14 bases. CDR3 bases: TGTGCCAGTAGTTATATAGGAAACTGGGGACTAGCGGGAGAAGTTCGGCCAGATACGCAGTATTTT. Residues: CASSYIGNWGLAGEVRPDTQYF. Complete variable domain (other parts from reference TRBV19 and TRBJ2-3): DGGITQSPKYLFRKEGQNVTLSCEQNLNHDAMYWYRQDPGQGLRLIYYSQIVNDFQKGDIAEGYSVSREKKESFPLTVTSAQKNPTAFYLCASSYIGNWGLAGEVRPDTQYFGPGTRLTVL.